This T cell receptor (beta chain) was captured in a study of shared clonotypes between healthy human individuals. Libraries were prepared by immunoSEQ multiplex PCR; TCRdb keeps only in-frame clonotypes and omits some of them. The sample has around 1.1 million clones, 78% seen once; the top ten hold roughly 0.61%. CDR1 is MNHEY, CDR2 SVGAGI, per germline. The CDR3 has 14 residues. As regards this clone: A far larger clone lies a single base away; this is likely a read error.

J is TRBJ1-1 and V is TRBV6-5, with 8 positions matching TRBD1. The sample consisted of memory CD4+ T cells from PBMCs. Subset in this sample: CD45RA-negative fraction. The clonotype was recovered from a young man in good health. Some clones in this sample may be carry-over from other donors' samples. The DNA for the CDR3 is TGTGCCAGCAGCCAAGGACAGGGTGTTAAGGAAGCTCTCTTT. Its protein is CASSQGQGVKEALF.